This T cell receptor beta chain stems from a study of blood T cell repertoires in COVID-19. Study-level information: Samples of COVID-19 (acute and convalescent) were obtained from the United States, Italy and Spain. T cells, B-cell-depleted T cells, or PBMCs supplied cDNA or gDNA.

Trimming shortened V by 0 bases and J by 1 base, and 4 bases separated the two germline ends. CDR1 SGDLS and CDR2 YYNGEE come from the germline V gene. CDR3 length: 13 residues. Original data processing: The assay estimated nucleated cells by amplifying reference gene primers. The method was immunoSEQ multiplex PCR; TCRdb's version includes in-frame clones alone and lacks a portion of them. V and J calls and clone size are as listed in that table; D and trimming were resolved from the DNA. The sample includes tens of thousands of clones, about 84% of them seen just once. V and J are TRBV9 and TRBJ1-1; D is uncertain. This clonotype was obtained from a woman at least 80 years old with acute or convalescent COVID-19. The material sequenced was peripheral blood. The CDR3 nucleotides read TGTGCCAGCAGCGTAGCAGAGAACACTGAAGCTTTCTTT. This sequence encodes CASSVAENTEAFF.